The 13 T cell receptor beta chains listed next were all sequenced from one sample in a study of shared clonotypes between healthy human individuals (dated by TCRdb to about 2020). Receptors were amplified or captured by the immunoSEQ multiplex PCR assay. TCRdb holds this immuneACCESS table with in-frame rearrangements only. Some clones are missing; in checked studies, unresolved V genes explain under half, and the rest has no known cause. The sample table records fewer than 1.4 million clones; about 80% of these occur just once. Of the sample, around 0.6% falls within the top ten clones. Sample: memory CD4+ T cells from PBMCs. The cell subset or site label here, explained by the study, means: CD45RA-negative fraction. These receptors all come from a man aged 18 to 35 in good health. Some clones in this sample may be carry-over from other donors' samples.

The chain uses TRBV30 and TRBJ1-1, with TRBD1 matching over 9 bases. The germline gives CDR1 GTSNPN, CDR2 SVGIG (reference sequence). The CDR3 runs 13 residues. Losses at the gene ends were 5 bases for V and 1 base for J; bases not matched to a gene: 2. CDR3 loop: CAWGTGTNTEAFF. The DNA of the CDR3 is TGTGCCTGGGGGACAGGGACGAACACTGAAGCTTTCTTT.

The rearrangement uses TRBV6-1 and TRBJ1-2; 8 bases align to TRBD1. The CDR3 length is 15 residues. V lost 6 bases, J lost 5 bases, and 11 bases stayed unmatched. The germline CDR1 and CDR2 sequences are MNHNS and SASEGT. The CDR3 DNA reads TGTGCCAGCAGCACAAGCTCCGGGACAGGATATGGCTACACCTTC. Amino acids: CASSTSSGTGYGYTF.

This clone was seen only once. A much larger clonotype is one base distant, so this may be a read error. This sample includes further DNA sequences coding for the same CDR3. The rearrangement uses TRBV15 and TRBJ2-7, with TRBD2 identical over 7 bases. The CDR3 loop spans 16 amino acids. The junction had 9 bases not matched to a gene; V was cut back by 1 base and J by 3 bases. CDR1 and CDR2 (germline): LNHNV, YYDKDF (reference sequence). The chain's CDR3 is CATSRGLAGWGYEQYF. For the CDR3, the DNA is TGTGCCACCAGCAGAGGACTAGCCGGTTGGGGCTACGAGCAGTACTTC.

This clone has ten or more counts. V and J are TRBV10-1 and TRBJ1-5; 8 bases map to TRBD1. V was clipped by 9 bases and J by 0 bases; unmatched bases: 16. The CDR3 runs 18 residues. Germline V gene data show CDR1 as WNHNN and CDR2 as SYGVQD (reference sequence). CDR3 DNA: TGCGCCAGGCAGGACAGGGAGACAGAGAGTTATAGCAATCAGCCCCAGCATTTT. Amino acid sequence: CARQDRETESYSNQPQHF.

The chain is built from TRBV9 and TRBJ2-1, with 8 bases that match TRBD2. The CDR3 runs to 15 residues. V lost 3 bases, J lost 4 bases, and 6 bases stayed unmatched. CDR1 is SGDLS, CDR2 YYNGEE, per germline. The CDR3 is CASSAGRAGYNEQFF. The CDR3 DNA is TGTGCCAGCAGCGCCGGGAGGGCAGGGTACAATGAGCAGTTCTTC.

J is TRBJ1-4 and V is TRBV10-3; D ambiguous. Germline values: CDR1 ENHRY, CDR2 SYGVKD. This CDR3 has 14 residues. Trimming took off 5 bases at V and 2 bases at J, with 9 bases between the two ends. The CDR3 bases are TGTGCCATCAGTCCCGGTCCCACTAATGAAAAACTGTTTTTT. This gives the protein CAISPGPTNEKLFF.

The rearrangement joins TRBV27 to TRBJ1-3; no clear D gene. The CDR3 runs to 15 residues. Trimming stripped 4 bases from V and 1 base from J, with 11 bases between. In germline, CDR1 is MNHEY, CDR2 SMNVEV (reference sequence). CDR3 sequence reads: CASSSLELSGNTIYF. CDR3 nucleotide sequence: TGTGCCAGCAGTTCACTGGAACTTTCTGGAAACACCATATATTTT.

V and J are TRBV11-2 and TRBJ2-7; D is perhaps TRBD1 (5 bases). The CDR3 runs 13 residues. The V gene lost 1 base and the J gene lost 4 bases, with 8 bases spanning the gap. The V gene's germline CDR1 is SGHAT and CDR2 FQNNGV. Written as DNA, the CDR3 is TGTGCCAGCAGCTTAGGACAGAAATACGAGCAGTACTTC. Translated, it gives CASSLGQKYEQYF.

V and J are TRBV2 and TRBJ2-5; a weak D match, TRBD2 (6 bases). V lost 6 bases and J 5 bases, leaving 10 bases between the germline ends. The CDR3 loop spans 12 amino acids. Germline CDR1 and CDR2: SNHLY and FYNNEI. CDR3 bases: TGTGCCAGCAGGGAGGGCGGTGAGACCCAGTACTTC. This gives the protein CASREGGETQYF. The whole variable domain, filled in from reference TRBV2 and TRBJ2-5, reads EPEVTQTPSHQVTQMGQEVILRCVPISNHLYFYWYRQILGQKVEFLVSFYNNEISEKSEIFDDQFSVERPDGSNFTLKIRSTKLEDSAMYFCASREGGETQYFGPGTRLLVL.

CDR3 nucleotide sequence: TGTGCCAGCAGCTATCAACAGGGCACCGGGGAGCTGTTTTTT. It translates to CASSYQQGTGELFF. The V call is TRBV7-2, the J call TRBJ2-2, with D possibly matching TRBD1 (6 bases). This CDR3 is built from 14 residues. Trimming left V 4 bases short and J 4 bases short, with 10 bases between. The germline V gene encodes CDR1 SGHTA and CDR2 FQGNSA.

The chain uses TRBV4-1 and TRBJ1-4; D gene unclear. Germline V lookup: CDR1 MGHRA, CDR2 YSYEKL. The CDR3 sequence is 15 residues long. Trimming took off 1 base at V and 2 bases at J, with 8 bases between the two ends. CDR3 region: CASSQGRGTNEKLFF. Here the CDR3 DNA reads TGCGCCAGCAGCCAAGGGAGAGGGACTAATGAAAAACTGTTTTTT.

V usage is TRBV18 and J usage is TRBJ1-2; D may be TRBD1 (6 bases). Trimming left V 4 bases short and J 5 bases short, with 17 bases between. CDR3 length: 15 amino acids. Germline-derived CDR1 and CDR2 are KGHSH and LQKENI. CDR3 loop: CASSRGQVQGYGYTF. The CDR3 region has the DNA TGTGCCAGCTCACGTGGGCAGGTACAGGGATATGGCTACACCTTC.

The chain uses TRBV7-9 and TRBJ2-7, with TRBD2 as a possible D gene (7 bases). Trimming stripped 5 bases from V and 5 bases from J, with 13 bases between. The germline V gene has CDR1 SEHNR and CDR2 FQNEAQ (reference sequence). CDR3 length equals 13 residues. The CDR3 sequence is CASSREGGNEQYF. DNA for the CDR3: TGTGCCAGCAGCCGAGAGGGGGGGAACGAGCAGTACTTC.